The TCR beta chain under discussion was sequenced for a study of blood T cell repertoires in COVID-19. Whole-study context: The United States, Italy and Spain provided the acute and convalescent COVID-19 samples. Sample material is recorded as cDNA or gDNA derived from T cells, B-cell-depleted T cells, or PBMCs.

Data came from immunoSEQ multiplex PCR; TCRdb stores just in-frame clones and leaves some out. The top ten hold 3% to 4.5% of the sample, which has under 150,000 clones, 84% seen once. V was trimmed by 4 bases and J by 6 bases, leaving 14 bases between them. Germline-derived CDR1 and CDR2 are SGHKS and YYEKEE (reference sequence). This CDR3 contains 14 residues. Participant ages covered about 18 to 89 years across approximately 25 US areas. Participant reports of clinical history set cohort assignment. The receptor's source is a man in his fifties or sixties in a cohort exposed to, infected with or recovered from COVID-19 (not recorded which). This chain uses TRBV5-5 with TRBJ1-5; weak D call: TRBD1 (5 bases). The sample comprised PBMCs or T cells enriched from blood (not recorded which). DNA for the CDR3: TGTGCCAGCAGCAATGACCAGGGCCTTCAGCCCCAGCATTTT. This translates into CASSNDQGLQPQHF.